The rows below give T cell receptor beta chains drawn from one sample of a study of T cell repertoires in cytomegalovirus infection. TCRdb re-analysed the reads in MiXCR, keeping a single row per CDR3 protein. The sample includes 650,000 to 850,000 distinct CDR3 sequences, about 29% of them seen just once. For these TCRs, the target antigens are not known. Source: cultured CD8+ T cells from PBMCs, taken from culture after CMV antigen stimulation. Receptors originate from a human donor in good health (CMV status not recorded). Some clones in this sample may be carry-over from other donors' samples. The CDR3 runs from the conserved cysteine through the conserved F or W. Fields, in order: J gene, V gene, CDR3 protein.

>TRBJ1-1|TRBV29-1
CSVEGQGKMPENTEAFF
>TRBJ1-1|TRBV7-9
CGSQGHYDTEAFF
>TRBJ2-1|TRBV28
CASSPAAETYNEQFF
>TRBJ2-5|TRBV7-3
CASSLTGSGGETQYF
>TRBJ1-2|TRBV12-3/TRBV12-4
CASSLGKGALGYTF
>TRBJ2-1|TRBV4-2
CASSQDRGQEQFF
>TRBJ1-5|TRBV2
CASSRPGTGGWQPQHF
>TRBJ2-3|TRBV27
CASSLNGAGTDTQYF
>TRBJ1-2|TRBV7-9
CASKDLANYGYTF
>TRBJ1-4|TRBV6-6
CASSYSTGTGDTNEKLFF
>TRBJ1-2|TRBV29-1
CSDHAGPYGYTF
>TRBJ1-3|TRBV27
CASLGAGPLGNTIYF
>TRBJ2-7|TRBV27
CASSGTHEQYF
>TRBJ2-1|TRBV5-6
CASSLASTGLPHNEQFF
>TRBJ2-2|TRBV20-1
CSAPKGGIHTGELFF
>TRBJ2-1|TRBV6-1
CACLRGVPYNEQFF
>TRBJ1-1|TRBV7-9
CATAGQANTEAFF
>TRBJ2-1|TRBV24-1
CATSDPDPRVQFF
>TRBJ1-5|TRBV19
CASSWGGTGNQPQHF
>TRBJ2-2|TRBV6-8
CASRPGGGDTGELFF
>TRBJ2-7|TRBV19
CASSMGYEQYF
>TRBJ1-2|TRBV28
CASSSHMGSSSLGGYTF
>TRBJ1-2|TRBV12-3/TRBV12-4
CASRTIQGGSYGYTF
>TRBJ2-5|TRBV4-3
CASSQEAGVRETQYF
>TRBJ1-1|TRBV4-3
CASSQDPAMTEAFF
>TRBJ1-1|TRBV6-8
CASSSNGGTEAFF
>TRBJ1-2|TRBV27
CASSLQGLYGGYTF
>TRBJ1-1|TRBV12-3/TRBV12-4
CASSETAPEAFF
>TRBJ2-7|TRBV20-1
CSARIRFYEQYF
>TRBJ2-1|TRBV27
CASSSPFGPSSYNEQFF
>TRBJ2-2|TRBV11-2
CASSLGRGPVNTGELFF
>TRBJ1-4|TRBV28
CASSPPRSREKLFF
>TRBJ2-5|TRBV7-9
CASSPYHRGGGETQYF
>TRBJ1-4|TRBV7-8
CASSPSGTVNEKLFF
>TRBJ1-6|TRBV12-3/TRBV12-4
CASSPFNRVVSSPLHF
>TRBJ2-5|TRBV10-3
CAISGTGLSSRTQYF
>TRBJ1-4|TRBV15
CATSRTNRGRTNEKLFF
>TRBJ1-1|TRBV7-3
CASSSDRSAFF
>TRBJ1-2|TRBV7-9
CATIGQGGYGYTF
>TRBJ2-3|TRBV12-3/TRBV12-4
CASSPIQGTQYF
>TRBJ1-1|TRBV25-1
CASSDALPFLHTEAFF